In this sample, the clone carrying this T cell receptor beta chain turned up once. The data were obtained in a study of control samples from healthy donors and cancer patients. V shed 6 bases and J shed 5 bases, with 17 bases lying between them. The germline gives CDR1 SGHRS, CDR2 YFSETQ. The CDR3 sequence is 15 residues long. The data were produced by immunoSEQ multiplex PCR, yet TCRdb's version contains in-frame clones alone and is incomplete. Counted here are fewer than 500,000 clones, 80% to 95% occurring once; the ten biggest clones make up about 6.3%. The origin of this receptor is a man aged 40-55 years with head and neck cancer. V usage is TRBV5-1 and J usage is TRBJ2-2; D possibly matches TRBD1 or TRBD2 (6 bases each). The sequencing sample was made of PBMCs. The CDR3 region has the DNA TGCGCCAGCACGCAAGGAGGGGGAAAGACCGGGGAGCTGTTTTTT. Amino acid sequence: CASTQGGGKTGELFF.